The 28 T cell receptor beta chains in this list originate from one sample, sequenced in a study of T cells in Graves' hyperthyroidism and ophthalmopathy. RNA transcripts yielded amplified TCR beta CDR3 regions. HTBI primers were employed in a first-round RT-PCR of the TCR CDR3. Via MiXCR, TCRdb re-called the multiplex PCR reads, giving one row per CDR3 protein. The sample holds about 710,000 distinct CDR3 sequences, about 16% seen once. The sequenced sample consisted of blood. The receptors were sampled from a man in his late teens or twenties with Graves' hyperthyroidism.

This chain uses TRBV11-3 with TRBJ1-1; D gene ambiguous. V dropped 4 bases and J dropped 11 bases, with 11 bases sitting between them. Germline values: CDR1 SGHNT, CDR2 YENEEA. This CDR3 is 11 amino acids long. CDR3 sequence reads: CASSSPAGAFF. In DNA, the CDR3 is TGTGCCAGCAGCTCGCCCGCGGGCGCTTTCTTT.

This clonotype was seen more than once but under ten times. This chain links TRBV6-1 with TRBJ2-5, with D possibly being TRBD1 (5 bases). This CDR3 has 14 residues. Trimming shortened V by 6 bases and J by 2 bases, and 13 bases separated the two germline ends. Germline lookup yields CDR1 MNHNS and CDR2 SASEGT. The CDR3 DNA reads TGTGCCAGCAGCTCCCGACAGTCACAAGAGACCCAGTACTTC. Its translation is CASSSRQSQETQYF.

The chain couples TRBV7-8 to TRBJ2-7; 9 positions agree with TRBD2. Germline CDR1 and CDR2: SGHVS and FQNEAQ. The CDR3 runs to 16 residues. Unmatched junction bases numbered 8, after V lost 1 base and J lost 4 bases. The CDR3 here is CASSLGGGRASYEQYF. CDR3 DNA: TGTGCCAGCAGCTTAGGAGGCGGGAGGGCCTCATACGAGCAGTACTTC.

This clonotype was observed at least ten times. The V gene is TRBV2, the J gene TRBJ2-7; D perhaps matches TRBD2 (5 bases). This CDR3 spans 12 amino acids. CDR1 is SNHLY, CDR2 FYNNEI, per germline. The V and J ends lost 6 bases and 8 bases respectively, with 14 bases between them. CDR3 in DNA: TGTGCCAGCAGGATAAGTTCCGGGAAGCAGTACTTC. Translation: CASRISSGKQYF. Drawing the rest from reference TRBV2 and TRBJ2-7, the complete variable domain is EPEVTQTPSHQVTQMGQEVILRCVPISNHLYFYWYRQILGQKVEFLVSFYNNEISEKSEIFDDQFSVERPDGSNFTLKIRSTKLEDSAMYFCASRISSGKQYFGPGTRLTVT.

The sample holds a few counts of this clonotype. The chain has TRBV18 and TRBJ1-2, with D perhaps matching TRBD1 (6 bases). The ends were cut back, 3 bases at V and 6 bases at J, with 14 bases in the middle. CDR1 KGHSH and CDR2 LQKENI come from the germline V gene. The CDR3 sequence is 14 residues long. CDR3 region: CASSPRRRQDGYTF. In DNA, the CDR3 is TGTGCCAGCTCACCCCGACGGAGACAGGATGGCTACACCTTC.

The rearrangement joins TRBV5-1 to TRBJ2-5; possible D gene TRBD2, 5 bases. CDR3 size: 13 residues. CDR1 is SGHRS and CDR2 is YFSETQ in the germline V gene. Trimming took 3 bases from V and 1 from J, leaving 7 bases between them. CDR3 in amino acids: CASSWRSQETQYF. The CDR3 region has the DNA TGCGCCAGCAGCTGGAGGTCCCAAGAGACCCAGTACTTC.

This clonotype came up a few times. The chain carries TRBV28 and TRBJ2-3, with 7 nucleotides matching TRBD1. This CDR3 spans 15 amino acids. Looked up from germline, CDR1 is MDHEN and CDR2 is SYDVKM. J lost 0 bases, V lost 5 bases, and 5 bases had no gene match. The CDR3 nucleotides read TGTGCCAGCAGTGTCCAGGGGGAGAGCACAGATACGCAGTATTTT. Translating it yields CASSVQGESTDTQYF.

Concerning this clonotype itself: A much larger clonotype is one base distant, so this may be a read error. As the CDR3 is not closed by the conserved phenylalanine or tryptophan, this likely results from a read error. The chain couples TRBV7-9 to TRBJ2-5, with 10 bases aligning to TRBD2. This CDR3 is 15 amino acids long. Germline CDR1 SEHNR, CDR2 FQNEAQ (reference sequence). The V gene end was trimmed by 7 bases and the J gene end by 5 bases; junction bases not matched to a gene: 10. The CDR3, as DNA: TGTGCCAGCACTCGCATGGGACTAGCGCAGGAGACCCAGTACCTC. Its protein is CASTRMGLAQETQYL.

This clonotype was detected ten times or more. This chain uses TRBV11-2 with TRBJ2-1; no clear D. This CDR3 spans 15 amino acids. V shed 1 base and J shed 0 bases, with 7 bases lying between them. Germline V gene sequence: CDR1 SGHAT, CDR2 FQNNGV. The CDR3 coding sequence is TGTGCCAGCAGCTTAGGGGCGAGCTCCTACAATGAGCAGTTCTTC. It is translated as CASSLGASSYNEQFF.

This chain connects TRBV12-3 or TRBV12-4 to TRBJ1-4, with 7 bases identical to TRBD1. This CDR3 spans 14 amino acids. The J segment lost 6 bases and the V segment lost 7 bases, leaving 8 bases of the junction unmatched. Here the CDR3 reads CASISGTEDEKLFF. The CDR3 DNA is TGTGCCAGCATTTCCGGGACAGAGGATGAAAAACTGTTTTTT.

The chain links TRBV11-3 to TRBJ2-7; either TRBD1 or TRBD2 may supply D (6 bases each). From germline, CDR1 is SGHNT and CDR2 YENEEA. The V end was cut by 3 bases, the J end by 5 bases, with 14 bases between. The CDR3 spans 14 residues. CDR3 region: CASSFGGAKNEQYF. In nucleotides, the CDR3 is TGTGCCAGCAGCTTCGGGGGCGCAAAAAACGAGCAGTACTTC.

This clonotype was detected a few times. The CDR3 reads CASSLVKIDAGDGTIYF. The CDR3 region has the DNA TGTGCCAGCAGCTTGGTGAAGATTGATGCGGGCGATGGCACCATATATTTT. The gene calls are TRBV5-6 and TRBJ1-3; D is ambiguous. Germline V lookup: CDR1 SGHDT, CDR2 YYEEEE. The CDR3 covers 17 residues. The V and J ends lost 0 bases and 9 bases respectively, with 22 bases between them.

V is TRBV10-3 and J is TRBJ2-7, with TRBD1 matching 7 bases. The J segment lost 2 bases and the V segment lost 4 bases, leaving 5 bases of the junction unmatched. The germline gives CDR1 ENHRY, CDR2 SYGVKD. The CDR3 covers 14 residues. This chain's CDR3 is CAISVRQGTYEQYF. In DNA form, the CDR3 reads TGTGCCATCAGTGTAAGACAGGGAACCTACGAGCAGTACTTC.

The rearrangement links TRBV4-3 to TRBJ2-7; 9 bases match TRBD1. CDR3 length equals 15 residues. The germline V gene has CDR1 LGHNA and CDR2 YSLEER. The junction had 4 bases not matched to a gene; V was cut back by 3 bases and J by 1 base. This chain's CDR3 is CASSHGTGPSYEQYF. The CDR3 region has the DNA TGCGCCAGCAGCCATGGGACAGGGCCGTCCTACGAGCAGTACTTC.

The V gene is TRBV4-1, the J gene TRBJ2-6; D might be TRBD2 (6 bases). This CDR3 is built from 18 residues. Germline V gives CDR1 MGHRA, CDR2 YSYEKL. The V gene lost 3 bases and the J gene lost 0 bases, with 15 bases spanning the gap. CDR3 coding DNA: TGCGCCAGCAGCCATATTCGTGGGGGGAACTCTGGGGCCAACGTCCTGACTTTC. Its translation: CASSHIRGGNSGANVLTF.

The table lists this clonotype with many counts. V is TRBV18 and J is TRBJ1-3; a possible D gene is TRBD1 (6 bases). Germline V gives CDR1 KGHSH, CDR2 LQKENI. CDR3 size: 17 residues. V dropped 2 bases and J dropped 3 bases, with 17 bases sitting between them. CDR3: CASSPSGGRSFGNTIYF. The CDR3 bases are TGTGCCAGCTCACCATCGGGGGGCCGCTCGTTTGGAAACACCATATATTTT.

The chain uses TRBV27 and TRBJ2-7, with 9 bases identical to TRBD1. Losses at the gene ends were 6 bases for V and 7 bases for J; bases not matched to a gene: 13. CDR3 length equals 15 residues. Germline CDR1 is MNHEY and CDR2 is SMNVEV (reference sequence). DNA for the CDR3: TGTGCCAGCAGCACAGCCGGGACAGGGAAAGGGGAGCAGTACTTC. It codes for CASSTAGTGKGEQYF.

The V and J genes are TRBV6-8 and TRBJ1-1, with no clear D. Deletions cut 10 bases from V and 1 base from J, with 13 bases between. The CDR3 sequence is 13 residues long. Germline V gene sequence: CDR1 MNHGY, CDR2 SAAAGT. For the CDR3, the DNA is TGTGCCACCGTCCCCAGGCGGAACACTGAAGCTTTCTTT. Protein product: CATVPRRNTEAFF.

A few counts support this clonotype. The chain combines TRBV10-3 with TRBJ2-4; perhaps TRBD1 as D (6 bases). CDR1 is ENHRY and CDR2 is SYGVKD in the germline V gene. This CDR3 comprises 16 residues. V lost 5 bases and J lost 7, with 21 bases in between. CDR3 protein: CAISNRDGGMMNIQYF. The CDR3 region has the DNA TGTGCCATCAGTAACAGGGATGGGGGTATGATGAACATTCAGTACTTC.

A word on this clonotype: One base away lies a much larger clone, so this may be a sequencing read error. This chain uses TRBV10-3 with TRBJ2-1; D is possibly TRBD2 (6 bases). The CDR3 runs to 14 residues. Germline V lookup: CDR1 ENHRY, CDR2 SYGVKD. The V end was cut by 7 bases, the J end by 9 bases, with 19 bases between. The chain's CDR3 is CAINDGGMSSEQFF. In DNA form, the CDR3 reads TGTGCCATCAATGATGGCGGGATGAGTAGTGAGCAGTTCTTC.

This chain uses TRBV19 with TRBJ2-7; 9 bases line up with TRBD2. CDR1 is LNHDA, CDR2 SQIVND, per germline (reference sequence). V was pared by 5 bases and J by 5 bases, with 10 bases of the junction left unmatched. The length of the CDR3 is 15 residues. The CDR3 sequence: CASSAPGTSFHEQYF. The CDR3 DNA follows: TGTGCCAGTAGTGCTCCCGGGACTAGCTTCCACGAGCAGTACTTC. Full variable domain (outside the CDR3, taken from reference TRBV19 and TRBJ2-7): DGGITQSPKYLFRKEGQNVTLSCEQNLNHDAMYWYRQDPGQGLRLIYYSQIVNDFQKGDIAEGYSVSREKKESFPLTVTSAQKNPTAFYLCASSAPGTSFHEQYFGPGTRLTVT.

This clonotype has more than one count but fewer than ten. One end of the junction does not line up with germline, which may come from a read error. The chain joins TRBV10-3 to TRBJ2-1; a weak D match, TRBD2 (6 bases). Germline-derived CDR1 and CDR2 are ENHRY and SYGVKD. The CDR3 is 13 amino acids. CDR3 region: CSSKEGAYNEQFF. The CDR3 nucleotides are TGCTCTTCAAAGGAGGGCGCGTACAATGAGCAGTTCTTC.

This chain connects TRBV2 to TRBJ2-2; tentatively, D is TRBD1 or TRBD2 (7 bases each). The germline V gene encodes CDR1 SNHLY and CDR2 FYNNEI. This CDR3 has 15 residues. Deletions cut 9 bases from V and 1 base from J, with 15 bases between. CDR3 coding DNA: TGTGCCAGTCGGGGGAGGGACAGGAACACCGGGGAGCTGTTTTTT. It codes for CASRGRDRNTGELFF.

The chain couples TRBV7-9 to TRBJ2-7; no firm D call. The ends were cut back, 5 bases at V and 7 bases at J, with 12 bases in the middle. This CDR3 spans 12 amino acids. Germline V gene data show CDR1 as SEHNR and CDR2 as FQNEAQ (reference sequence). The CDR3 is CASSQPWLEQYF. The CDR3 coding sequence is TGTGCCAGCAGCCAGCCCTGGTTAGAGCAGTACTTC.

Only a few counts were recorded for this clonotype. The chain joins TRBV28 to TRBJ1-6; D gene uncertain. Germline lookup yields CDR1 MDHEN and CDR2 SYDVKM. This CDR3 comprises 15 residues. Trimming took off 3 bases at V and 4 bases at J, with 10 bases between the two ends. The CDR3 loop reads CASSLPRLYNSPLHF. The CDR3, as DNA: TGTGCCAGCAGTTTGCCTCGACTGTATAATTCACCCCTCCACTTT.

This chain links TRBV6-1 with TRBJ2-5, with D possibly being TRBD1 (5 bases). Germline lookup yields CDR1 MNHNS and CDR2 SASEGT. This CDR3 contains 15 residues. With 5 bases removed from V and 14 bases from J, the gap between germline ends came to 27 bases. This CDR3 reads CASSYLGAGQPSVYF. In DNA, the CDR3 is TGTGCCAGCAGTTACTTAGGGGCAGGCCAGCCTAGTGTCTACTTC.

This clonotype was detected many times. This chain joins TRBV7-2 and TRBJ1-1; D gene uncertain. The germline V gene encodes CDR1 SGHTA and CDR2 FQGNSA. The CDR3 runs 14 residues. V was trimmed by 5 bases and J by 4 bases, leaving 14 bases between them. CDR3 nucleotide sequence: TGTGCCAGCAGCAGGACCGTTCTCGCCACTGAAGCTTTCTTT. Protein product: CASSRTVLATEAFF.

Notes on this clonotype: Being one base from a much bigger clone, this may be a read error. The genes are TRBV7-8 and TRBJ2-7; 8 positions match TRBD1. V shed 5 bases and J 7 bases; nucleotides not matched to a gene: 16. Germline-derived CDR1 and CDR2 are SGHVS and FQNEAQ. The CDR3 totals 16 residues. The CDR3 DNA sequence: TGTGCCAGCAGCGCCCTGGCAGGGGGCAACGTAAATGAGCAGTACTTC. This gives the protein CASSALAGGNVNEQYF.